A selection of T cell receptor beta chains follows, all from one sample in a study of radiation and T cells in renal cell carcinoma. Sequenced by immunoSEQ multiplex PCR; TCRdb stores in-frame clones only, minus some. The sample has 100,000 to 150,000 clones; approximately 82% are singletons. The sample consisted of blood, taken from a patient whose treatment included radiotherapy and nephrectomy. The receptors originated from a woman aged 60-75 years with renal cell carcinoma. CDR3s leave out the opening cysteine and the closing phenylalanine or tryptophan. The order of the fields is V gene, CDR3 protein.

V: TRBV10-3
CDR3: AISEHPAGSGNTIY

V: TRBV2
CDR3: ASKRGEETQY

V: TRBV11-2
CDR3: ASSLDWGPRATIY

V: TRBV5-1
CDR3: ASSLARLAGVRNEQF

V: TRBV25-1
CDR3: ASSESLGYNEQF

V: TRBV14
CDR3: ASSQGRNYGYT

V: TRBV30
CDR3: AWLQGISTDTQY

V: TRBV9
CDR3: ASSVVATSTDTQY

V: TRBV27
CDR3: ASSTGRSPTSYGYT

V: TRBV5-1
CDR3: ASSLAQGSSYEQY